A single sample is the source of the 7 T cell receptor beta chains below, sequenced in a study of molecular identifiers for immune sequencing clone quantification. TCRdb ran MiXCR on the PCR reads and lists one entry per CDR3 protein. The table records 490,000 or so distinct CDR3 sequences, about 26% of them present only once. The sequencing input was naive CD8+ T cells from blood, with Jurkat cell RNA spiked in. Subset meaning: FACS-sorted CD8+CD4-CCR7+CD45RA+ naive T cells. The receptors come from a human donor in good health. Some libraries in this study had Jurkat cell RNA spiked in.

This chain's CDR3 is CASRDWTGLKETQYF. The CDR3 DNA follows: TGTGCCAGCAGAGACTGGACAGGGCTTAAAGAGACCCAGTACTTC. V and J are TRBV2 and TRBJ2-5, with TRBD1 matching over 8 bases. The CDR3 contains 15 residues. The ends lost 6 bases at V and 3 bases at J; junction bases unmatched: 9. CDR1 and CDR2 (germline): SNHLY, FYNNEI.

V usage is TRBV7-9 and J usage is TRBJ2-6, with D perhaps being TRBD1 or TRBD2 (6 bases each). The germline V and J ends were trimmed by 4 bases and 1 base, with 20 bases remaining between them. The CDR3 extends over 19 amino acids. Germline V gene sequence: CDR1 SEHNR, CDR2 FQNEAQ (reference sequence). The CDR3 loop reads CASSSITRGTYSGANVLTF. For the CDR3, the DNA is TGTGCCAGCAGCTCCATTACCCGGGGGACATATTCTGGGGCCAACGTCCTGACTTTC.

A note on this clonotype: Being one base from a much bigger clone, this may be a read error. The rearrangement links TRBV7-2 to TRBJ2-7; D unresolved. CDR3 length equals 13 residues. Germline V gene data show CDR1 as SGHTA and CDR2 as FQGNSA. V lost 1 base, J lost 7 bases, and 11 bases lay in between. The CDR3 nucleotides read TGTGCCAGCAGCTTAGTGGCGGCCGGGGAGCAGTACTTC. The encoded protein is CASSLVAAGEQYF.

The chain couples TRBV12-3 or TRBV12-4 to TRBJ1-1; tentative D call: TRBD1 (5 bases). With 8 bases removed from V and 1 base from J, the gap between germline ends came to 14 bases. The CDR3 sequence is 14 residues long. The DNA of the CDR3 is TGTGCCAGCGCCCCGGGGCTTCAGAACACTGAAGCTTTCTTT. Its translation is CASAPGLQNTEAFF.

In its sample, this clonotype was seen many times. This chain connects TRBV6-6 to TRBJ1-3, with 10 bases matching TRBD1. The CDR3 runs to 14 residues. The J segment lost 7 bases and the V segment lost 5 bases, leaving 5 bases of the junction unmatched. Germline V gene data show CDR1 as MNHNY and CDR2 as SVGAGI (reference sequence). The CDR3 bases are TGTGCCAGCAGTCCCTGGACAGGGGGTAACACCATATATTTT. Translated, it gives CASSPWTGGNTIYF.

This clonotype was seen at least ten times. This rearrangement joins TRBV6-5 to TRBJ2-7, with D tentatively TRBD1 (5 bases). With 6 bases removed from V and 2 bases from J, the gap between germline ends came to 8 bases. Germline V gives CDR1 MNHEY, CDR2 SVGAGI. This CDR3 spans 12 amino acids. The DNA of the CDR3 is TGTGCCAGCAGGGGGCGGACCTACGAGCAGTACTTC. Protein sequence: CASRGRTYEQYF.

A word on this clonotype: No conserved phenylalanine or tryptophan is present at the end of the CDR3, so a read error is the likely explanation. CDR3 in DNA: TGTGCCAGCAGCAAGGGACTGGTCTACGAGCAGTACTCC. It translates to CASSKGLVYEQYS. The chain recombines TRBV6-2 or TRBV6-3 with TRBJ2-7, with D perhaps TRBD2 (6 bases). With 6 bases removed from V and 3 bases from J, the gap between germline ends came to 12 bases. This CDR3 contains 13 residues. Per the germline V gene, CDR1 is MNHEY and CDR2 is SVGEGT.